This TCR beta chain was recovered during a study of CD8 T cells in Susac syndrome. Random hexamers were used to reverse transcribe the RNA input (about 0.45 to 1 ug). It was immunoSEQ multiplex PCR that amplified TCR beta CDR3 across 54 Vbeta and 13 Jbeta. TCRdb reprocessed the immunoSEQ multiplex PCR reads with MiXCR, giving one entry per CDR3 protein. Of fewer than 80,000 distinct CDR3 sequences in the sample, 95% were seen once. TEMRA cells were FACS-enriched, while CD8+ and CD4+ T cells were negatively isolated. This clonotype came up once. Its antigen is unknown. Points from the study as a whole: The study acknowledged a relatively small number of individuals in its TCR sequencing and HLA analysis.

V shed 1 base and J 4 bases; nucleotides not matched to a gene: 11. The CDR3 length is 16 residues. Germline loops: CDR1 DFQATT, CDR2 SNEGSKA (reference sequence). This clonotype originated in a human donor in good health. Sample: CD8+ T cells from PBMCs. V gene TRBV20-1 combines with J gene TRBJ1-2; 8 nucleotides agree with TRBD1. The CDR3 DNA reads TGCAGTGCTAGAGGACTAACAGGGGGTTTAGGCTATGGCTACACCTTC. Translated, it gives CSARGLTGGLGYGYTF.